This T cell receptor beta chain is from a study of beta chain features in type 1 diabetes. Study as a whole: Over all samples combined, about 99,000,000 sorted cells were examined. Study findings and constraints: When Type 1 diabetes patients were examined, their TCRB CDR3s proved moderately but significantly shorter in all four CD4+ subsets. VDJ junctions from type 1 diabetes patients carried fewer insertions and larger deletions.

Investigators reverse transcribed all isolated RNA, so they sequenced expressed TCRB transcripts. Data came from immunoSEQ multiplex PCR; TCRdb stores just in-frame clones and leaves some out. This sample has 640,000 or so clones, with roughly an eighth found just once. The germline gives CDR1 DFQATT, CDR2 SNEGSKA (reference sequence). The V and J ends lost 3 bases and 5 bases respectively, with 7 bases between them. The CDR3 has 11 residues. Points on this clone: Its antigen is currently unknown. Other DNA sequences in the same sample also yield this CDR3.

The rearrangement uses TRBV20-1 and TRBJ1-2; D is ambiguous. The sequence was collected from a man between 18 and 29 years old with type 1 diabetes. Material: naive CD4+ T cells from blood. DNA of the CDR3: TGCAGTGCTAGTGGGCTATATGGCTACACCTTC. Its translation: CSASGLYGYTF.